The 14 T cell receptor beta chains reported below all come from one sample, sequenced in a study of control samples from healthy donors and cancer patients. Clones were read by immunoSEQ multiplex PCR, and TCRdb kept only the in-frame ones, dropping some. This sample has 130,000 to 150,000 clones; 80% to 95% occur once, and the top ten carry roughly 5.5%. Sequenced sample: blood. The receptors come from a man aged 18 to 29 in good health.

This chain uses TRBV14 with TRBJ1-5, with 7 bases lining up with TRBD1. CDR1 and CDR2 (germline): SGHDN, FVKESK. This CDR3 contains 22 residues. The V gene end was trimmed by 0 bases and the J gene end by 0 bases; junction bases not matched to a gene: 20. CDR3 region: CASSQDPAQGETFFYSNQPQHF. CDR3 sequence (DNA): TGTGCCAGCAGCCAAGATCCCGCCCAGGGGGAGACATTCTTTTATAGCAATCAGCCCCAGCATTTT.

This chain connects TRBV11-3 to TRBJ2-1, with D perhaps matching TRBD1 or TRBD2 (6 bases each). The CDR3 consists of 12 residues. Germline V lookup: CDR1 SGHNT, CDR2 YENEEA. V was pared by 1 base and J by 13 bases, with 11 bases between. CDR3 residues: CASSLATGAQFF. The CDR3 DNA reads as TGTGCCAGCAGCTTAGCAACGGGGGCCCAGTTCTTC.

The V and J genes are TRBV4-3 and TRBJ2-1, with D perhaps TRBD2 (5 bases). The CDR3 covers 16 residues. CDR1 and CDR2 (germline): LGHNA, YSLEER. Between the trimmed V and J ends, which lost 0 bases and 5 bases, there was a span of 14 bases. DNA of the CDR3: TGCGCCAGCAGCCAAGACTGGAGCGGAACGGACAATGAGCAGTTCTTC. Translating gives CASSQDWSGTDNEQFF.

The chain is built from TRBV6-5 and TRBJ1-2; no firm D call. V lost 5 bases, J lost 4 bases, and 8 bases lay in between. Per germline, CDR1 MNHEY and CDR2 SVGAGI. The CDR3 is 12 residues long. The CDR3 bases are TGTGCCAGCAGTCCCCGGGGCTATGGCTACACCTTC. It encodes CASSPRGYGYTF.

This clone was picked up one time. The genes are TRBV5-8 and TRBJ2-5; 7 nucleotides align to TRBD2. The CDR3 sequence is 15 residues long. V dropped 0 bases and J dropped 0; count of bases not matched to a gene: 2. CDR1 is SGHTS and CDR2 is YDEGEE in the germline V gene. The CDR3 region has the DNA TGTGCCAGCAGCTTGGTCGGGGGGTACCAAGAGACCCAGTACTTC. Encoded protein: CASSLVGGYQETQYF.

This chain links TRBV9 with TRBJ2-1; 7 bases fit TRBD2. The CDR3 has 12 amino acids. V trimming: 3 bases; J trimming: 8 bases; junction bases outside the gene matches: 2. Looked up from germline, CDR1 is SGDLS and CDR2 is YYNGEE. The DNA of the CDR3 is TGTGCCAGCAGCGCGGGAGGCTATGAGCAGTTCTTC. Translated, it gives CASSAGGYEQFF.

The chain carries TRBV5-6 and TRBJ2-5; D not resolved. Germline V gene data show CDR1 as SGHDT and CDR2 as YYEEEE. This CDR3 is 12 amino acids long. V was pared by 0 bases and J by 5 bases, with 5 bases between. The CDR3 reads CASSLARETQYF. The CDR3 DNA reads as TGTGCCAGCAGCTTGGCTCGGGAGACCCAGTACTTC.

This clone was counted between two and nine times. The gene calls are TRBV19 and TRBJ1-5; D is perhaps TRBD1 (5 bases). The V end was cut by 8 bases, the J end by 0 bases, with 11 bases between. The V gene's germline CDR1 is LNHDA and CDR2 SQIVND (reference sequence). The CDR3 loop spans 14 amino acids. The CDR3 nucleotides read TGTGCCAGTGCGGCAGGGCCTAGCAATCAGCCCCAGCATTTT. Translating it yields CASAAGPSNQPQHF.

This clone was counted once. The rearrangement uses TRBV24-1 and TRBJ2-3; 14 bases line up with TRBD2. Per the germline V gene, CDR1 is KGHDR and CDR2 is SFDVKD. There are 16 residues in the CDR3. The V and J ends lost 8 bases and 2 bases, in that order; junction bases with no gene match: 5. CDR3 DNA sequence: TGTGCCACCACCAGGACTAGCGGGGGGTACACAGATACGCAGTATTTT. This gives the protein CATTRTSGGYTDTQYF.

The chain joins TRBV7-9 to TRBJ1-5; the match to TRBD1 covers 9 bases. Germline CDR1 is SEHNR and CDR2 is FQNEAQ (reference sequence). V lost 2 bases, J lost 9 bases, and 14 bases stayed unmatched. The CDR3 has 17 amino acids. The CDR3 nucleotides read TGTGCCAGCAGCTTAAACCCCGGACAGGGGTACTATGTGCCCCAGCATTTT. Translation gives CASSLNPGQGYYVPQHF.

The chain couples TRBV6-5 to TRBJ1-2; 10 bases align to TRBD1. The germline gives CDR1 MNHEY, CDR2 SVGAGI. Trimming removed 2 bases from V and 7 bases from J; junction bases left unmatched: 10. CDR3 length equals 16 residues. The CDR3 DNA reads TGTGCCAGCAGTTACCTGGGAGGGACAGGGGATATTGGCTACACCTTC. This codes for CASSYLGGTGDIGYTF.

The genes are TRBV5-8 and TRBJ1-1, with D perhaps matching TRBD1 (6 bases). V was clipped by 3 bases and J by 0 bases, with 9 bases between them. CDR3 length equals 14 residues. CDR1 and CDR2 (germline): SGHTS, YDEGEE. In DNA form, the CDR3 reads TGTGCCAGCAGCTGGGGACATATGAACACTGAAGCTTTCTTT. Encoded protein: CASSWGHMNTEAFF.

The CDR3: CASSRSGTGDYEQYF. The CDR3 nucleotides are TGTGCCAGCAGCCGAAGTGGGACAGGGGACTACGAGCAGTACTTC. The rearrangement links TRBV5-4 to TRBJ2-7; 10 nucleotides match TRBD1. Germline CDR1 and CDR2: SGHNT and YYREEE (reference sequence). Trimming removed 4 bases from V and 3 bases from J; junction bases left unmatched: 7. CDR3 length: 15 residues.

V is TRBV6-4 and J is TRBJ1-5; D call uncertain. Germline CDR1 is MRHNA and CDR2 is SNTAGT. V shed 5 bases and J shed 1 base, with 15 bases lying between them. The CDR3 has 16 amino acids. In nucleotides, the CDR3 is TGTGCCAGCAGTTTCGAGCTACCTACGAGCAATCAGCCCCAGCATTTT. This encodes CASSFELPTSNQPQHF.